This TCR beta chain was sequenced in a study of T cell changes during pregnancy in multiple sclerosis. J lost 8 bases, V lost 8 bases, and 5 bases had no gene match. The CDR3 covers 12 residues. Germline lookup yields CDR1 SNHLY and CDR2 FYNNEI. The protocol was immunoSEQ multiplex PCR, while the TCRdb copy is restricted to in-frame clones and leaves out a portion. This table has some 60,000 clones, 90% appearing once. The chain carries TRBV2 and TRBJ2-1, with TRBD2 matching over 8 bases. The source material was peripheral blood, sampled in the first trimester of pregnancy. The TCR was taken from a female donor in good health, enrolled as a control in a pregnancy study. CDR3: CASPGGGYEQFF. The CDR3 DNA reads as TGTGCCAGCCCCGGGGGGGGTTATGAGCAGTTCTTC. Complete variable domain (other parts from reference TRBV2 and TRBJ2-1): EPEVTQTPSHQVTQMGQEVILRCVPISNHLYFYWYRQILGQKVEFLVSFYNNEISEKSEIFDDQFSVERPDGSNFTLKIRSTKLEDSAMYFCASPGGGYEQFFGPGTRLTVL.